These T cell receptor beta chains were read from a single sample in a study of blood T cell repertoires in COVID-19. Clones were read by immunoSEQ multiplex PCR, and TCRdb kept only the in-frame ones, dropping some. The table records under 300,000 clones, about 80% of them present only once. The sample comprised peripheral blood. The receptors here all came from a woman over 75 with acute or convalescent COVID-19. Both conserved end residues are part of each CDR3. The order of the fields is V gene, clone size, CDR3 length, D gene, J gene, CDR3 protein. A D gene is named only where the DNA matches it firmly. Rows give clone size only sometimes, using once, few, many, or a class for an expanded clone.

v_gene: TRBV6-5
abundance: NA
len: 14
d_gene: NA
j_gene: TRBJ1-2
CDR3aa: CASPSRPGQYGYTF

v_gene: TRBV19
abundance: NA
len: 13
d_gene: NA
j_gene: TRBJ1-5
CDR3aa: CASTRQTSQPQHF

v_gene: TRBV19
abundance: NA
len: 15
d_gene: TRBD1
j_gene: TRBJ2-7
CDR3aa: CASSSHGTGAYEQYF

v_gene: TRBV2
abundance: NA
len: 14
d_gene: TRBD1
j_gene: TRBJ1-2
CDR3aa: CARQLGTGKYGYTF

v_gene: TRBV19
abundance: NA
len: 14
d_gene: NA
j_gene: TRBJ1-1
CDR3aa: CASSIGQKNTEAFF

v_gene: TRBV3-1/TRBV3-2
abundance: NA
len: 15
d_gene: NA
j_gene: TRBJ1-1
CDR3aa: CASSQSSGGGTEAFF

v_gene: TRBV28
abundance: NA
len: 12
d_gene: NA
j_gene: TRBJ1-2
CDR3aa: CASSFTGYGYTF

v_gene: TRBV19
abundance: many
len: 14
d_gene: NA
j_gene: TRBJ1-1
CDR3aa: CASKIERRNTEAFF

v_gene: TRBV19
abundance: NA
len: 16
d_gene: NA
j_gene: TRBJ1-3
CDR3aa: CASTELHQGYRLSIYF

v_gene: TRBV6-8
abundance: once
len: 14
d_gene: TRBD2
j_gene: TRBJ2-7
CDR3aa: CASSIAGGPNEQYF

v_gene: TRBV15
abundance: NA
len: 16
d_gene: TRBD1
j_gene: TRBJ2-1
CDR3aa: CATSRGDRGSYNEQFF

v_gene: TRBV5-1
abundance: NA
len: 15
d_gene: NA
j_gene: TRBJ1-2
CDR3aa: CASSLGQAGNYGYTF

v_gene: TRBV19
abundance: few
len: 14
d_gene: NA
j_gene: TRBJ1-3
CDR3aa: CASSISRSGNTIYF

v_gene: TRBV6-5
abundance: NA
len: 14
d_gene: TRBD1
j_gene: TRBJ1-5
CDR3aa: CASNAGQGSQPQHF

v_gene: TRBV7-8
abundance: once
len: 12
d_gene: NA
j_gene: TRBJ1-2
CDR3aa: CASSQGREGYTF

v_gene: TRBV6-2/TRBV6-3
abundance: NA
len: 18
d_gene: TRBD2
j_gene: TRBJ2-1
CDR3aa: CASSYSSSSLAGDHEQFF

v_gene: TRBV7-8
abundance: NA
len: 16
d_gene: NA
j_gene: TRBJ1-3
CDR3aa: CASSPRVGNAGNTIYF